This TCR beta chain was found in a study of blood T cell repertoires in COVID-19. The data were produced by immunoSEQ multiplex PCR, yet TCRdb's version contains in-frame clones alone and is incomplete. Among a few hundred thousand clones listed, about 89% were seen once. Patients from Seattle were sampled longitudinally, starting during active infection. In this sample, this clone turned up once. Germline CDR1 reads SEHNR; CDR2 reads FQNEAQ (reference sequence). V was pared by 7 bases and J by 0 bases, with 12 bases between. The CDR3 totals 15 residues. This receptor was obtained from a young woman with COVID-19, enrolled during active disease. The chain employs TRBV7-9 and TRBJ1-4; no reliable D call. Source material: peripheral blood. The CDR3 reads CASNSRRATNEKLFF. In DNA, the CDR3 is TGTGCCAGCAACTCCCGGCGGGCAACTAATGAAAAACTGTTTTTT.